The sequence of this T cell receptor (beta chain) was determined in a study of OX40 agonist ivuxolimab in advanced cancers. At the level of the study: With a range of roughly 20 to 85, age averaged approximately 60 years, and around 80% were male. Enrollees could have had prior anti-PD-1, anti-PD-L1 or anti-CTLA-4 therapy, which about 40% had received. Three patients, one with hepatocellular carcinoma and two with cutaneous melanoma, achieved partial responses.

Assay: immunoSEQ multiplex PCR; the TCRdb copy retains only in-frame clones and omits some. In the table there are about 40,000 clones, roughly nine tenths of which are singletons. The CDR3 loop spans 17 amino acids. Per germline, CDR1 LNHDA and CDR2 SQIVND (reference sequence). V was pared by 3 bases and J by 7 bases, with 14 bases of the junction left unmatched. The starting material was CD4+ or CD8+ T cells sorted from blood, obtained in a trial of the OX40 agonist ivuxolimab. The receptor was isolated from an adult with an advanced solid tumor such as melanoma, head and neck, liver or kidney cancer. The V gene is TRBV19, the J gene TRBJ2-1, with 8 bases identical to TRBD2. CDR3 sequence reads: CASSMTSWGRGGNEQFF. The CDR3 nucleotides read TGTGCCAGTAGTATGACCTCTTGGGGACGGGGGGGTAATGAGCAGTTCTTC.